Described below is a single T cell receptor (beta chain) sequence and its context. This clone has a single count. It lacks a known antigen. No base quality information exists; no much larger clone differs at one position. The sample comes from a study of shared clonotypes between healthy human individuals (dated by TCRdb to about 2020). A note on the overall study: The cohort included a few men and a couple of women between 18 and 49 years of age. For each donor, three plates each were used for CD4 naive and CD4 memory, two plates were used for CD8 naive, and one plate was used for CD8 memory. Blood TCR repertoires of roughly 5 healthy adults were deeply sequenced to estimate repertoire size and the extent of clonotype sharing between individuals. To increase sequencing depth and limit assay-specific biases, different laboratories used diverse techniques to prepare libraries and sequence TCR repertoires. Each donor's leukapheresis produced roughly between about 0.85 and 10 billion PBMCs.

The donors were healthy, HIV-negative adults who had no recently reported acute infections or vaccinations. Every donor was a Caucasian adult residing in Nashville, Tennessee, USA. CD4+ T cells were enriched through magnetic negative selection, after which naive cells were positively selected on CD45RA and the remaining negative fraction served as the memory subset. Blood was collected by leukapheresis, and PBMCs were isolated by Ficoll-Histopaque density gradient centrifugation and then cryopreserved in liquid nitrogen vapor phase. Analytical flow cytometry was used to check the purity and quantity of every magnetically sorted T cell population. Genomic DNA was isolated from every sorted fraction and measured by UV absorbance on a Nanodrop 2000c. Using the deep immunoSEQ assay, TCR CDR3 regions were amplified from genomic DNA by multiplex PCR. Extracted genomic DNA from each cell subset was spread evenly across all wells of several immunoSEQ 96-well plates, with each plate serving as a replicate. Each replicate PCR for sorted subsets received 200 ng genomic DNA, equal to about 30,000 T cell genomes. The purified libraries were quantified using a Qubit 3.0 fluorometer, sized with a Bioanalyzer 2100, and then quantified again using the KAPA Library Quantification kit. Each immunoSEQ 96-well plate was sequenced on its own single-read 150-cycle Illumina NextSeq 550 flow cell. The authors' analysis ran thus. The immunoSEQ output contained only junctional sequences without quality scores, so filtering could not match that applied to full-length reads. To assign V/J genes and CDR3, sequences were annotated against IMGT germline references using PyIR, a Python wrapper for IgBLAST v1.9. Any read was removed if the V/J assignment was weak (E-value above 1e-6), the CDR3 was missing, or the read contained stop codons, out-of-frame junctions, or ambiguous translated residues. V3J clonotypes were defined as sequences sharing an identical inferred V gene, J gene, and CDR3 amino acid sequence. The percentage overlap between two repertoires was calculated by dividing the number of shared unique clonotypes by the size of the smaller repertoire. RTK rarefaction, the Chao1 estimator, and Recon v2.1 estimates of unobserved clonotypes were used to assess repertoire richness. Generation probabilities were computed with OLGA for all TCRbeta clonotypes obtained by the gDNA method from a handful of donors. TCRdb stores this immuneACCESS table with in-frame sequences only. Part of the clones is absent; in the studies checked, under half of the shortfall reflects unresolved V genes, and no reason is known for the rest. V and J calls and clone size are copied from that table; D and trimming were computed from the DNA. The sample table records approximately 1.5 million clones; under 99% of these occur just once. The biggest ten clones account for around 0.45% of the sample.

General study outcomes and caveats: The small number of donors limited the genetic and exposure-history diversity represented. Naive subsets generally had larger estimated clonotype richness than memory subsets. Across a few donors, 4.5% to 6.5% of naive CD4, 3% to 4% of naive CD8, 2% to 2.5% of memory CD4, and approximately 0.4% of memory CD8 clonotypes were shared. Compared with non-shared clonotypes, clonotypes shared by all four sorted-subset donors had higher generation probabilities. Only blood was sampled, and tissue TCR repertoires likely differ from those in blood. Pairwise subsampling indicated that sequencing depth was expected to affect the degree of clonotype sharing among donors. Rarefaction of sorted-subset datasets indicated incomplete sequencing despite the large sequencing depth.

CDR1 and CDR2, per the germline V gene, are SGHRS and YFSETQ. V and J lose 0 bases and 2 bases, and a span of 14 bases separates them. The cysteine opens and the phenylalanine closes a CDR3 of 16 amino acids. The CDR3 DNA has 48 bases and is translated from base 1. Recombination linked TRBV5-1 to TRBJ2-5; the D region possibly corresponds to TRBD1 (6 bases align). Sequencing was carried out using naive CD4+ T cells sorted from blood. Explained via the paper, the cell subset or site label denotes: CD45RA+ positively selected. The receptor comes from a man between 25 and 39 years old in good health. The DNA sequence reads TGCGCCAGCAGCTTGGCCGGCTGGGGGCAGCAAGAGACCCAGTACTTC. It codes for CASSLAGWGQQETQYF.